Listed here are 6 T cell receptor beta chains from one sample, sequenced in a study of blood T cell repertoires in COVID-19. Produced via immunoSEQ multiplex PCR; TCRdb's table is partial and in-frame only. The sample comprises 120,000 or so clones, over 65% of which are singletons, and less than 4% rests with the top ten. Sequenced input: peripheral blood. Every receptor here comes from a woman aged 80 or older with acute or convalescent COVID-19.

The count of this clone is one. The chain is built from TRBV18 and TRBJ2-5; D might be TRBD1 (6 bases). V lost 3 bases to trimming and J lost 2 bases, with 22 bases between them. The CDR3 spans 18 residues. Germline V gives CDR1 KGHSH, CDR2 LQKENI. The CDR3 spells CASSPIFPDSEGQETQYF. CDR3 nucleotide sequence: TGTGCCAGCTCACCTATATTCCCGGACAGCGAGGGGCAAGAGACCCAGTACTTC. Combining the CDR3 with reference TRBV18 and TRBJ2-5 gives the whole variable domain NAGVMQNPRHLVRRRGQEARLRCSPMKGHSHVYWYRQLPEEGLKFMVYLQKENIIDESGMPKERFSAEFPKEGPSILRIQQVVRGDSAAYFCASSPIFPDSEGQETQYFGPGTRLLVL.

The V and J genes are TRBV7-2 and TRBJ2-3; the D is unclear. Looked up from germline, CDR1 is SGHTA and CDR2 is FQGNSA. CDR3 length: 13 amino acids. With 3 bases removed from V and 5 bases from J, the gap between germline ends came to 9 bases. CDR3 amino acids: CASSFQVGDTQYF. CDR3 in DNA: TGTGCCAGCAGCTTCCAGGTCGGAGATACGCAGTATTTT. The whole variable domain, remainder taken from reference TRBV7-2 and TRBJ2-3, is GAGVSQSPSNKVTEKGKDVELRCDPISGHTALYWYRQSLGQGLEFLIYFQGNSAPDKSGLPSDRFSAERTGGSVSTLTIQRTQQEDSAVYLCASSFQVGDTQYFGPGTRLTVL.

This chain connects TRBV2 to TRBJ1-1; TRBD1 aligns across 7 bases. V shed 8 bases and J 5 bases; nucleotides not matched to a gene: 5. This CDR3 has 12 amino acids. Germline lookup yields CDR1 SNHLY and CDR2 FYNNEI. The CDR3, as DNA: TGTGCCAGCGAGGGGGCAGGGACTGAAGCTTTCTTT. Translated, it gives CASEGAGTEAFF. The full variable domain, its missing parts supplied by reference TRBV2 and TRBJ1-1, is EPEVTQTPSHQVTQMGQEVILRCVPISNHLYFYWYRQILGQKVEFLVSFYNNEISEKSEIFDDQFSVERPDGSNFTLKIRSTKLEDSAMYFCASEGAGTEAFFGQGTRLTVV.

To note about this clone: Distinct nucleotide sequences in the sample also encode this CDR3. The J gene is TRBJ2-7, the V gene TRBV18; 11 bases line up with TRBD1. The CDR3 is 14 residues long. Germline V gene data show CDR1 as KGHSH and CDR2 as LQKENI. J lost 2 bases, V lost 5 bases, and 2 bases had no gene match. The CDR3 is CASSSGQGAYEQYF. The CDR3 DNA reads TGTGCCAGCTCATCGGGACAGGGGGCCTACGAGCAGTACTTC.

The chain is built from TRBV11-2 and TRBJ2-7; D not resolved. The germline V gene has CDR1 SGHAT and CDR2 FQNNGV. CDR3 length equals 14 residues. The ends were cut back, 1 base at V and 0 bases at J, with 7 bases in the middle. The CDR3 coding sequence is TGTGCCAGCAGCTTAGGCCAGAACTCCTACGAGCAGTACTTC. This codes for CASSLGQNSYEQYF. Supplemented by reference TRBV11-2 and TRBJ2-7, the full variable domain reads EAGVAQSPRYKIIEKRQSVAFWCNPISGHATLYWYQQILGQGPKLLIQFQNNGVVDDSQLPKDRFSAERLKGVDSTLKIQPAKLEDSAVYLCASSLGQNSYEQYFGPGTRLTVT.

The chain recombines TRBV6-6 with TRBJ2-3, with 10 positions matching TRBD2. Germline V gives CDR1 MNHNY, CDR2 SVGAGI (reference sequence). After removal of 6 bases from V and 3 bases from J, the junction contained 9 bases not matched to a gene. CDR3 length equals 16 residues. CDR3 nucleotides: TGTGCCAGCAGGGGAACTAGCGGGAAGGGTACAGATACGCAGTATTTT. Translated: CASRGTSGKGTDTQYF.